The 24 T cell receptor beta chains presented below share a single source sample, sequenced in a study of cytomegalovirus exposure and HLA in healthy donors. Both 60 Vbeta primers and 13 Jbeta primers went into the PCR. Profiling relied on immunoSEQ multiplex PCR, and the TCRdb table lists in-frame clones only, not all of them. The sample carries about 190,000 clones, around 80% recorded once. Sequences were obtained from PBMCs. These receptors originate from a woman aged 18-29 years in good health and CMV-seropositive.

The chain couples TRBV15 to TRBJ2-2; no firm D call. The V gene's germline CDR1 is LNHNV and CDR2 YYDKDF (reference sequence). Between the trimmed V and J ends, which lost 3 bases and 2 bases, there was a span of 13 bases. This CDR3 comprises 16 residues. CDR3 nucleotide sequence: TGTGCCACCAGCAGGGAGATCCGATTCAACACCGGGGAGCTGTTTTTT. This sequence encodes CATSREIRFNTGELFF.

The rearrangement uses TRBV9 and TRBJ1-2; D might be TRBD1 (5 bases). The CDR3 is 13 amino acids. Germline-derived CDR1 and CDR2 are SGDLS and YYNGEE. V lost 3 bases and J 7 bases, leaving 13 bases between the germline ends. The CDR3: CASSDLGLFGYTF. The CDR3 nucleotides read TGTGCCAGCAGCGACTTGGGACTGTTTGGCTACACCTTC.

In its sample, this clone was seen once. At one end the junction does not follow the germline gene, possibly because of a read error. CDR3 loop: CSSSLDTSSGNTIYF. As DNA, the CDR3 is TGTTCCAGCAGCTTAGATACAAGCTCTGGAAACACCATATATTTT. The chain carries TRBV7-9 and TRBJ1-3; D not certain. Per germline, CDR1 SEHNR and CDR2 FQNEAQ (reference sequence). CDR3 length equals 15 residues.

The V and J genes are TRBV19 and TRBJ2-3; 7 bases match TRBD1. The CDR3 loop spans 15 amino acids. V lost 2 bases, J lost 5 bases, and 7 bases stayed unmatched. Germline V gene lookup returns CDR1 LNHDA and CDR2 SQIVND (reference sequence). CDR3 in amino acids: CASSIPDRVGDTQYF. DNA for the CDR3: TGTGCCAGTAGTATACCAGACAGGGTGGGAGATACGCAGTATTTT.

The chain carries TRBV28 and TRBJ2-1; 8 bases map to TRBD2. CDR1 is MDHEN and CDR2 is SYDVKM in the germline V gene. The CDR3 loop spans 15 amino acids. Trimming at V came to 2 bases and at J to 3 bases, leaving 3 bases not matched to a gene. The DNA for the CDR3 is TGTGCCAGCAGTTTACGGGGGGGCTACTACAATGAGCAGTTCTTC. Translated: CASSLRGGYYNEQFF.

The V call is TRBV4-3, the J call TRBJ2-3; D perhaps matches TRBD2 (6 bases). Germline assignment: CDR1 LGHNA and CDR2 YSLEER. V shed 3 bases and J shed 3 bases, with 13 bases lying between them. This CDR3 has 15 amino acids. CDR3 loop: CASSQSTSWTDTQYF. The CDR3 DNA sequence: TGCGCCAGCAGCCAGTCGACTAGTTGGACAGATACGCAGTATTTT.

J is TRBJ1-6 and V is TRBV5-1; 7 positions match TRBD1. The germline CDR1 and CDR2 sequences are SGHRS and YFSETQ. The J segment lost 11 bases and the V segment lost 0 bases, leaving 8 bases of the junction unmatched. This CDR3 region has 15 residues. The CDR3 coding sequence is TGCGCCAGCAGCTTGGAGGGGGCTATCGGCACACCCCTCCACTTT. Protein: CASSLEGAIGTPLHF.

V is TRBV9 and J is TRBJ2-5; TRBD1 is a possible D gene (5 bases). Germline assignment: CDR1 SGDLS and CDR2 YYNGEE. The germline V and J ends were trimmed by 4 bases and 0 bases, with 13 bases remaining between them. The CDR3 extends over 15 amino acids. The CDR3 loop reads CASSFLGADQETQYF. CDR3 coding DNA: TGTGCCAGCAGCTTCCTTGGGGCAGACCAAGAGACCCAGTACTTC. Full variable domain (rest looked up from reference TRBV9 and TRBJ2-5): DSGVTQTPKHLITATGQRVTLRCSPRSGDLSVYWYQQSLDQGLQFLIQYYNGEERAKGNILERFSAQQFPDLHSELNLSSLELGDSALYFCASSFLGADQETQYFGPGTRLLVL.

The V gene is TRBV6-1, the J gene TRBJ1-2, with TRBD1 identical over 10 bases. Trimming at V came to 4 bases and at J to 7 bases, leaving 6 bases not matched to a gene. The CDR3 is 14 amino acids. Germline V gene sequence: CDR1 MNHNS, CDR2 SASEGT. This CDR3 reads CASSARQGAIGYTF. The CDR3 region has the DNA TGTGCCAGCAGTGCCCGACAGGGGGCAATTGGCTACACCTTC.

The chain couples TRBV6-5 to TRBJ2-2; no clear D. The V and J ends lost 9 bases and 6 bases respectively, with 14 bases between them. There are 13 residues in the CDR3. CDR1 and CDR2 from the germline V gene are MNHEY and SVGAGI. DNA for the CDR3: TGTGCCAGTCGTTTGTCTCTTTCCGGGGAGCTGTTTTTT. This gives the protein CASRLSLSGELFF.

This clone was seen only a few times. The chain uses TRBV13 and TRBJ1-2, with D unclear. Germline V gives CDR1 PRHDT, CDR2 FYEKMQ (reference sequence). This CDR3 comprises 14 residues. With 0 bases removed from V and 6 bases from J, the gap between germline ends came to 11 bases. CDR3 in amino acids: CASSLGSRSDGYTF. CDR3 nucleotides: TGTGCCAGCAGCTTAGGGTCCAGGTCGGATGGCTACACCTTC. Variable domain in full (rest from reference TRBV13 and TRBJ1-2): AAGVIQSPRHLIKEKRETATLKCYPIPRHDTVYWYQQGPGQDPQFLISFYEKMQSDKGSIPDRFSAQQFSDYHSELNMSSLELGDSALYFCASSLGSRSDGYTFGSGTRLTVV.

This clone was recorded only once. The chain combines TRBV5-4 with TRBJ2-7, with D hard to call. Germline values: CDR1 SGHNT, CDR2 YYREEE (reference sequence). Trimming pared 2 bases from V and 3 bases from J, leaving 9 bases between. There are 13 residues in the CDR3. The CDR3 sequence: CASSFSENYEQYF. CDR3 nucleotide sequence: TGTGCCAGCAGCTTTTCGGAGAACTACGAGCAGTACTTC.

This chain links TRBV19 with TRBJ1-2, with 8 nucleotides matching TRBD1. Trimming cost V 5 bases and J 7 bases; bases outside gene matches: 21. This CDR3 has 18 amino acids. The germline CDR1 and CDR2 sequences are LNHDA and SQIVND (reference sequence). The CDR3 sequence is CASSVAGQGGIRLSGYTF. The CDR3 region has the DNA TGTGCCAGTAGTGTCGCAGGACAGGGTGGGATCCGGTTGAGTGGCTACACCTTC.

The genes are TRBV4-1 and TRBJ1-5, with D possibly being TRBD1 (6 bases). Trimming removed 4 bases at V and 7 bases at J, with 20 bases between. Germline V lookup: CDR1 MGHRA, CDR2 YSYEKL. There are 16 residues in the CDR3. The CDR3: CASSPVQGARDQPQHF. As DNA, the CDR3 is TGCGCCAGCAGCCCCGTACAGGGCGCACGGGACCAGCCCCAGCATTTT.

The V and J genes are TRBV4-3 and TRBJ2-1, with 9 nucleotides matching TRBD2. V lost 0 bases to trimming and J lost 11 bases; unmatched junction nucleotides: 8. CDR1 and CDR2 from the germline V gene are LGHNA and YSLEER. The CDR3 extends over 15 amino acids. CDR3 protein: CASSQDRASGDKQFF. The CDR3 coding sequence is TGCGCCAGCAGCCAAGATCGAGCTAGCGGGGATAAGCAGTTCTTC.

The chain uses TRBV7-9 and TRBJ2-5, with D maybe TRBD1 (5 bases). From germline, CDR1 is SEHNR and CDR2 FQNEAQ (reference sequence). V gave up 0 bases and J gave up 3 bases, with 17 bases separating them. The CDR3 extends over 17 amino acids. The chain's CDR3 is CASSLAAVTGPKETQYF. The CDR3 coding sequence is TGTGCCAGCAGCTTAGCGGCGGTCACAGGCCCTAAAGAGACCCAGTACTTC.

The rearrangement links TRBV2 to TRBJ2-2, with 10 positions matching TRBD2. CDR1 is SNHLY and CDR2 is FYNNEI in the germline V gene. CDR3 size: 14 residues. Trimming cost V 5 bases and J 7 bases; bases outside gene matches: 4. CDR3 residues: CASSFGLAVGELFF. The CDR3 DNA sequence: TGTGCCAGCAGTTTTGGACTAGCGGTCGGGGAGCTGTTTTTT.

The rearrangement uses TRBV6-1 and TRBJ2-7; 11 bases line up with TRBD1. CDR1 is MNHNS, CDR2 SASEGT, per germline. V lost 4 bases to trimming and J lost 4 bases; unmatched junction nucleotides: 6. The CDR3 covers 15 residues. This chain's CDR3 is CASSVLGQGVYEQYF. The CDR3 DNA sequence: TGTGCCAGCAGTGTGTTGGGACAGGGGGTGTACGAGCAGTACTTC.

The chain couples TRBV6-5 to TRBJ2-3; 8 bases align to TRBD1. There are 15 residues in the CDR3. The germline V gene has CDR1 MNHEY and CDR2 SVGAGI. The V and J ends lost 4 bases and 3 bases, in that order; junction bases with no gene match: 6. CDR3 sequence reads: CASSSPGGGTDTQYF. The DNA for the CDR3 is TGTGCCAGCAGTTCCCCAGGGGGCGGAACAGATACGCAGTATTTT.

This clone has just one count. V is TRBV16 and J is TRBJ1-5; TRBD1 is a possible D gene (6 bases). There are 16 residues in the CDR3. Trimming pared 0 bases from V and 1 base from J, leaving 10 bases between. Germline CDR1 is KGHSY and CDR2 is FQNENV. CDR3 loop: CASSQSRRGSNQPQHF. The CDR3 DNA reads as TGTGCCAGCAGCCAATCCCGCAGGGGAAGCAATCAGCCCCAGCATTTT.

J is TRBJ2-1 and V is TRBV13; the D gene is possibly TRBD1 (6 bases). Germline CDR1 PRHDT, CDR2 FYEKMQ (reference sequence). V lost 5 bases and J lost 5, with 10 bases in between. The CDR3 has 13 amino acids. The CDR3 region is CASSDRDNNEQFF. The CDR3 DNA is TGTGCCAGCAGCGACCGGGACAACAATGAGCAGTTCTTC.

The J gene is TRBJ1-4, the V gene TRBV27; TRBD1 agrees at 9 bases. Germline-derived CDR1 and CDR2 are MNHEY and SMNVEV (reference sequence). V lost 6 bases to trimming and J lost 8 bases; unmatched junction nucleotides: 4. The CDR3 length is 13 residues. The CDR3 is CASRTGGSEKLFF. As DNA, the CDR3 is TGTGCCAGCAGGACAGGGGGGAGCGAAAAACTGTTTTTT.

V usage is TRBV15 and J usage is TRBJ2-5; D is undetermined. There are 15 residues in the CDR3. CDR1 LNHNV and CDR2 YYDKDF come from the germline V gene (reference sequence). Trimming pared 2 bases from V and 0 bases from J, leaving 10 bases between. CDR3 residues: CATSRRESYQETQYF. CDR3 DNA: TGTGCCACCAGCAGACGCGAATCGTACCAAGAGACCCAGTACTTC.

The gene calls are TRBV7-9 and TRBJ1-2, with 7 nucleotides matching TRBD1. J lost 8 bases, V lost 3 bases, and 12 bases had no gene match. Germline CDR1 and CDR2: SEHNR and FQNEAQ (reference sequence). The CDR3 sequence is 15 residues long. The CDR3 bases are TGTGCCAGCAGCTTCCCCGCAGACAGGGATCGGGGCTACACCTTC. It specifies CASSFPADRDRGYTF.